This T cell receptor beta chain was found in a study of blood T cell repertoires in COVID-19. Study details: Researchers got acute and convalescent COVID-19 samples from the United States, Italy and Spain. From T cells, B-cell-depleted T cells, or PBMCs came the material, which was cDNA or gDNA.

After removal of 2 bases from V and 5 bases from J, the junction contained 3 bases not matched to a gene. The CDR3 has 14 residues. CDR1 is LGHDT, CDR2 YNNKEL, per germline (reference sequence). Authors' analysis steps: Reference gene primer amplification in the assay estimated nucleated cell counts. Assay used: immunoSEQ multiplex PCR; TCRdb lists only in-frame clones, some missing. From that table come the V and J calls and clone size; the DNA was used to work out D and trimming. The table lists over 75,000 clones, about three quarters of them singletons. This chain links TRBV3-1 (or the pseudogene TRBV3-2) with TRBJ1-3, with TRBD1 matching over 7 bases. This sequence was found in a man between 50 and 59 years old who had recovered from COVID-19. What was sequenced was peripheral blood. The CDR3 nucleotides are TGTGCCAGCAGCCAAATGACAGGGAGAAACACCATATATTTT. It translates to CASSQMTGRNTIYF.